This T cell receptor (beta chain) comes out of a study of OX40 agonist ivuxolimab in advanced cancers. Study in general: The dose of intravenous ivuxolimab that patients received every 2 weeks ranged from 0.01 to 10 mg/kg. Study findings and constraints: Doses of 0.1 to 3.0 mg/kg were accompanied by clonal expansion of CD4+ and CD8+ blood T cells by week 6. Nonresponders, in some cases, also had low normalized T-cell clonal expansion. On average, CD8+ T cells showed a greater number of expanded clones than CD4+.

Produced via immunoSEQ multiplex PCR; TCRdb's table is partial and in-frame only. The table includes about 77,000 clones, around 80% detected once. Germline V CDR1 and CDR2: SGHTA, FQGNSA. The ends lost 10 bases at V and 0 bases at J; junction bases unmatched: 5. This CDR3 contains 14 residues. In the case of this clone: Its antigen is unknown.

The chain links TRBV7-2 to TRBJ2-1, with TRBD2 identical over 8 bases. The clonotype comes from an adult with an advanced solid tumor such as melanoma, head and neck, liver or kidney cancer. Material: CD4+ or CD8+ T cells sorted from blood, obtained in a trial of the OX40 agonist ivuxolimab. In DNA, the CDR3 is TGTGCCACCAGAAGCGGGAGCTCCTACAATGAGCAGTTCTTC. This gives the protein CATRSGSSYNEQFF.